The next 2 T cell receptor beta chains were all read from a single sample in a study of blood T cell repertoires in COVID-19. Measured with immunoSEQ multiplex PCR; TCRdb has only the in-frame clones, and not every one. The data hold roughly 130,000 clones, with almost 85% observed a single time. The sample was peripheral blood. The receptors stem from a woman in her thirties who had recovered from COVID-19.

This clone was found once. V gene TRBV18 combines with J gene TRBJ1-3; D perhaps matches TRBD1 (5 bases). This CDR3 comprises 14 residues. V dropped 3 bases and J dropped 2 bases, with 8 bases sitting between them. The germline CDR1 and CDR2 sequences are KGHSH and LQKENI. CDR3 coding DNA: TGTGCCAGCTCACCTGGAGGGGCTGGAAACACCATATATTTT. This gives the protein CASSPGGAGNTIYF.

This clone was counted a few times. The CDR3 reads CASSRPDRADVETQYF. In DNA, the CDR3 is TGCGCCAGCAGCCGTCCGGACAGGGCGGATGTAGAGACCCAGTACTTC. The rearrangement joins TRBV5-1 to TRBJ2-5, with TRBD1 identical over 8 bases. CDR1 SGHRS and CDR2 YFSETQ come from the germline V gene. The length of the CDR3 is 16 residues. The junction had 12 bases not matched to a gene; V was cut back by 4 bases and J by 4 bases.